The T cell receptor (beta chain) described here comes from a study of high-grade serous ovarian cancer treatment subgroups. Study results and limitations: Without spatial data, bulk sequencing limits insight into HGSC tumor diversity.

TCRdb's table, derived via immunoSEQ multiplex PCR, lists solely in-frame clones and lacks some. The data contain some 2,800 clones, roughly 79% of them singletons. Tumor samples were obtained before definitive surgery or chemotherapy. The junction had 14 bases not matched to a gene; V was cut back by 5 bases and J by 6 bases. Germline lookup yields CDR1 MDHEN and CDR2 SYDVKM. The CDR3 consists of 18 residues. Comments on this clone: No antigen is known for it.

The genes are TRBV28 and TRBJ2-7; 15 nucleotides match TRBD2. The sample consisted of tumor tissue. The receptor was isolated from a human donor with high-grade serous ovarian cancer. The CDR3 reads CASSTSRTSGRGWIEQYF. The CDR3 DNA is TGTGCCAGCAGTACCTCCCGGACTAGCGGGAGGGGTTGGATCGAGCAGTACTTC.